One and the same sample provided the 17 T cell receptor beta chains below, sequenced in a study of cytomegalovirus exposure and HLA in healthy donors. Vbeta (60) and Jbeta (13) primers were used in the PCR. Sequenced by immunoSEQ multiplex PCR; TCRdb stores in-frame clones only, minus some. The sample consists of about 98,000 clones, about 81% of them appearing once. Sequenced input: PBMCs. All receptors derive from a man between 18 and 35 years old in good health and CMV-seropositive.

The gene calls are TRBV5-1 and TRBJ2-1; TRBD1 matches at 7 bases. The germline CDR1 and CDR2 sequences are SGHRS and YFSETQ. This CDR3 comprises 15 residues. After removal of 0 bases from V and 0 bases from J, the junction contained 0 bases not matched to a gene. This chain's CDR3 is CASSLEGASYNEQFF. The DNA of the CDR3 is TGCGCCAGCAGCTTGGAGGGGGCCTCCTACAATGAGCAGTTCTTC.

V gene TRBV10-2 combines with J gene TRBJ2-5; 10 nucleotides match TRBD2. There are 17 residues in the CDR3. V lost 3 bases and J lost 0; bases outside the gene matches: 7. Germline-derived CDR1 and CDR2 are WSHSY and SAAADI. CDR3 sequence reads: CASSDAGLAGDQETQYF. The CDR3 DNA reads TGCGCCAGCAGTGATGCCGGCCTAGCGGGGGACCAAGAGACCCAGTACTTC.

Only a few counts were recorded for this clone. The rearrangement uses TRBV5-1 and TRBJ2-7, with no clear D. The germline V gene encodes CDR1 SGHRS and CDR2 YFSETQ. V lost 0 bases and J 2 bases, leaving 9 bases between the germline ends. This CDR3 is built from 14 residues. The CDR3 DNA follows: TGCGCCAGCAGCTTGGATGGAGCTACCTACGAGCAGTACTTC. It codes for CASSLDGATYEQYF.

The gene calls are TRBV28 and TRBJ2-3; TRBD1 matches at 9 bases. CDR1 and CDR2 from the germline V gene are MDHEN and SYDVKM. CDR3 size: 14 residues. The J segment lost 8 bases and the V segment lost 5 bases, leaving 8 bases of the junction unmatched. This CDR3 is CASSAGDRAFTQYF. The CDR3 bases are TGTGCCAGCAGTGCGGGGGACAGGGCTTTTACGCAGTATTTT.

J is TRBJ2-3 and V is TRBV7-3; 8 bases map to TRBD1. The CDR3 runs 16 residues. Germline lookup yields CDR1 SGHTA and CDR2 FQGTGA. V was pared by 2 bases and J by 8 bases, with 12 bases of the junction left unmatched. The CDR3 DNA reads TGTGCCAGCAGCTTAGGGACAGGCCGAATTAGCCCTACGCAGTATTTT. Residues: CASSLGTGRISPTQYF.

This sequence joins TRBV5-1 and TRBJ2-2; possibly TRBD2 for D (5 bases). The CDR3 runs to 13 residues. With 0 bases removed from V and 7 bases from J, the gap between germline ends came to 7 bases. Germline loops: CDR1 SGHRS, CDR2 YFSETQ. For the CDR3, the DNA is TGCGCCAGCAGCTTGGTCCGGGACGGGGAGCTGTTTTTT. It specifies CASSLVRDGELFF.

The rearrangement uses TRBV5-1 and TRBJ1-2; TRBD1 matches at 9 bases. CDR1 is SGHRS, CDR2 YFSETQ, per germline. Trimming cost V 4 bases and J 10 bases; bases outside gene matches: 11. This CDR3 is built from 14 residues. The CDR3 DNA sequence: TGCGCCAGCAGCCAAATAGAGGGACAGGGTCCCTACACCTTC. Translating gives CASSQIEGQGPYTF.

This clone has only one observation. The V call is TRBV5-6, the J call TRBJ2-7; D possibly corresponds to TRBD1 (6 bases). Germline V gives CDR1 SGHDT, CDR2 YYEEEE. Trimming stripped 2 bases from V and 4 bases from J, with 16 bases between. The CDR3 length is 15 residues. CDR3 region: CASSFYHRATYEQYF. The CDR3 bases are TGTGCCAGCAGCTTTTACCACAGGGCGACATACGAGCAGTACTTC. Supplemented by reference TRBV5-6 and TRBJ2-7, the full variable domain reads DAGVTQSPTHLIKTRGQQVTLRCSPKSGHDTVSWYQQALGQGPQFIFQYYEEEERQRGNFPDRFSGHQFPNYSSELNVNALLLGDSALYLCASSFYHRATYEQYFGPGTRLTVT.

The sample holds one count of this clone. This chain links TRBV4-2 with TRBJ2-7; 7 bases map to TRBD2. The germline V gene has CDR1 LGHNA and CDR2 YNFKEQ. CDR3 length equals 16 residues. The junction had 18 bases not matched to a gene; V was cut back by 7 bases and J by 6 bases. In DNA form, the CDR3 reads TGTGCCAGCACGGTTCGAGCGGGGCCTAAGTGGGGCGAGCAGTACTTC. Protein sequence: CASTVRAGPKWGEQYF.

CDR3: CASSSTGAQYF. In nucleotides, the CDR3 is TGTGCCAGCAGTTCCACAGGGGCCCAGTATTTT. The chain has TRBV27 and TRBJ2-3, with 7 bases identical to TRBD1. Trimming cost V 4 bases and J 12 bases; bases outside gene matches: 4. Germline loops: CDR1 MNHEY, CDR2 SMNVEV (reference sequence). The CDR3 has 11 residues.

This sequence joins TRBV28 and TRBJ2-2, with D perhaps matching TRBD2 (6 bases). Trimming pared 10 bases from V and 4 bases from J, leaving 16 bases between. Germline assignment: CDR1 MDHEN and CDR2 SYDVKM. The CDR3 loop spans 14 amino acids. The CDR3 region has the DNA TGTGCCATTCAGCGACTAGTGGGCACCGGGGAGCTGTTTTTT. This translates into CAIQRLVGTGELFF.

The chain employs TRBV4-1 and TRBJ2-3; 9 bases match TRBD2. The V gene end was trimmed by 6 bases and the J gene end by 3 bases; junction bases not matched to a gene: 7. This CDR3 region has 15 residues. Germline CDR1 MGHRA, CDR2 YSYEKL. The CDR3 region is CASRGEGLATDTQYF. The CDR3 DNA reads TGCGCCAGCAGGGGGGAGGGACTAGCAACAGATACGCAGTATTTT.

This clone is a singleton in its sample. The rearrangement joins TRBV19 to TRBJ2-1; the match to TRBD1 covers 9 bases. The CDR3 contains 15 residues. Looked up from germline, CDR1 is LNHDA and CDR2 is SQIVND (reference sequence). V lost 6 bases to trimming and J lost 7 bases; unmatched junction nucleotides: 10. This CDR3 reads CASRVGTGIRNEQFF. The CDR3 DNA is TGTGCCAGTAGGGTCGGGACAGGGATACGGAATGAGCAGTTCTTC. The full variable domain, completed using reference TRBV19 and TRBJ2-1, is DGGITQSPKYLFRKEGQNVTLSCEQNLNHDAMYWYRQDPGQGLRLIYYSQIVNDFQKGDIAEGYSVSREKKESFPLTVTSAQKNPTAFYLCASRVGTGIRNEQFFGPGTRLTVL.

The V gene is TRBV19, the J gene TRBJ2-1, with D possibly being TRBD2 (6 bases). CDR1 is LNHDA and CDR2 is SQIVND in the germline V gene (reference sequence). V was shortened by 5 bases and J by 0 bases, with 14 bases between the two germline ends. The CDR3 covers 16 residues. The CDR3 here is CASSPLARSSYNEQFF. In DNA, the CDR3 is TGTGCCAGTAGTCCGCTAGCGCGAAGCTCCTACAATGAGCAGTTCTTC.

V is TRBV30 and J is TRBJ2-2; a possible D gene is TRBD2 (6 bases). Germline V CDR1 and CDR2: GTSNPN, SVGIG (reference sequence). V was shortened by 0 bases and J by 2 bases, with 13 bases between the two germline ends. The CDR3 sequence is 16 residues long. CDR3 residues: CAWSVRRVGNTGELFF. The CDR3 DNA reads TGTGCCTGGAGTGTAAGGAGGGTTGGAAACACCGGGGAGCTGTTTTTT.

The J gene is TRBJ1-5, the V gene TRBV2; D not certain. The CDR3 sequence is 13 residues long. The germline gives CDR1 SNHLY, CDR2 FYNNEI. V dropped 7 bases and J dropped 0 bases, with 7 bases sitting between them. This CDR3 is CASMEDSNQPQHF. The CDR3 DNA sequence: TGTGCCAGCATGGAGGATAGCAATCAGCCCCAGCATTTT.

The chain employs TRBV28 and TRBJ2-2; no clear D gene. V was cut by 7 bases and J by 1 base, with 7 bases left in between. The germline V gene has CDR1 MDHEN and CDR2 SYDVKM. The CDR3 extends over 13 amino acids. As DNA, the CDR3 is TGTGCCAGCACTCCGGGGAACACCGGGGAGCTGTTTTTT. It translates to CASTPGNTGELFF.